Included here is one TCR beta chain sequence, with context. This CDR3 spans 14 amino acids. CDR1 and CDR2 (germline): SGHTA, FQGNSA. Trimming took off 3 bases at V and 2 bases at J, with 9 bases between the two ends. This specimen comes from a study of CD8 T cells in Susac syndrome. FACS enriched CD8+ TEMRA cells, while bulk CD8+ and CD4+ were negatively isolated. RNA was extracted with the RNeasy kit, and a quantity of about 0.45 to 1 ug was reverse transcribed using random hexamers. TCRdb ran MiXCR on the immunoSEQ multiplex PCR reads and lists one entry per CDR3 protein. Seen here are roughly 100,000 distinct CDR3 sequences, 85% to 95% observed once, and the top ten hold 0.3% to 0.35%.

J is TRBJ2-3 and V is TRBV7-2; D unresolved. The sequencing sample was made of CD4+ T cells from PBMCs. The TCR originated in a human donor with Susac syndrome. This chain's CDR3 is CASSFPPHTDTQYF. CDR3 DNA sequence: TGTGCCAGCAGCTTCCCCCCCCACACAGATACGCAGTATTTT.